One and the same sample provided the 12 T cell receptor beta chains below, sequenced in a study of OX40 agonist ivuxolimab in advanced cancers. The repertoire was sequenced with immunoSEQ multiplex PCR; TCRdb's copy has only in-frame clones and lacks some. The repertoire holds approximately 69,000 clones, with just over 85% as singletons. The material sequenced was CD4+ or CD8+ T cells sorted from blood, taken in a trial of the OX40 agonist ivuxolimab. All receptors come from an adult with an advanced solid tumor such as melanoma, head and neck, liver or kidney cancer.

J is TRBJ1-5 and V is TRBV12-5; D remains ambiguous. Germline V gene data show CDR1 as LGHNT and CDR2 as FRNRAP. The CDR3 runs to 16 residues. V was cut by 1 base and J by 0 bases, with 10 bases left in between. CDR3 nucleotides: TGTGCTAGTGGTTTGGGCGAGGGAAATAGCAATCAGCCCCAGCATTTT. It translates to CASGLGEGNSNQPQHF. The variable domain in full, with the rest retrieved from reference TRBV12-5 and TRBJ1-5, is DARVTQTPRHKVTEMGQEVTMRCQPILGHNTVFWYRQTMMQGLELLAYFRNRAPLDDSGMPKDRFSAEMPDATLATLKIQPSEPRDSAVYFCASGLGEGNSNQPQHFGDGTRLSIL.

The genes are TRBV28 and TRBJ2-1; TRBD2 might be the D (5 bases). CDR3 length: 14 amino acids. CDR1 is MDHEN, CDR2 SYDVKM, per germline. Trimming took off 5 bases at V and 12 bases at J, with 20 bases between the two ends. CDR3 DNA sequence: TGTGCCAGCAGTCATACCGACCCGGACTCCAGGCAGTTCTTC. This sequence encodes CASSHTDPDSRQFF.

The gene calls are TRBV6-5 and TRBJ1-1; D is possibly TRBD1 (5 bases). Per the germline V gene, CDR1 is MNHEY and CDR2 is SVGAGI. This CDR3 has 15 amino acids. Trimming removed 6 bases at V and 1 base at J, with 15 bases between. CDR3 sequence: CASSDRGKGNTEAFF. CDR3 DNA sequence: TGTGCCAGCAGCGACCGGGGCAAGGGGAACACTGAAGCTTTCTTT.

The rearrangement links TRBV27 to TRBJ1-3, with D possibly TRBD1 on 5 matching bases. This CDR3 region has 15 residues. Looked up from germline, CDR1 is MNHEY and CDR2 is SMNVEV (reference sequence). Trimming took off 6 bases at V and 2 bases at J, with 14 bases between the two ends. CDR3 region: CASRPQGGAGNTIYF. CDR3 coding DNA: TGTGCCAGCAGGCCCCAGGGAGGGGCTGGAAACACCATATATTTT.

The gene calls are TRBV2 and TRBJ2-5; D is unresolved. CDR1 and CDR2 from the germline V gene are SNHLY and FYNNEI. The CDR3 runs 11 residues. Trimming pared 8 bases from V and 2 bases from J, leaving 6 bases between. CDR3: CASQTQETQYF. The CDR3 DNA reads as TGTGCCAGCCAGACTCAAGAGACCCAGTACTTC.

The J gene is TRBJ1-4, the V gene TRBV18; TRBD1 agrees at 7 bases. Germline V gene lookup returns CDR1 KGHSH and CDR2 LQKENI. V dropped 2 bases and J dropped 7; count of bases not matched to a gene: 7. The CDR3 totals 15 residues. The CDR3 sequence is CASSPSWDSFEKLFF. The CDR3 DNA sequence: TGTGCCAGCTCACCAAGTTGGGACAGCTTTGAAAAACTGTTTTTT.

V is TRBV16 and J is TRBJ1-1; perhaps TRBD1 as D (6 bases). The length of the CDR3 is 14 residues. V lost 0 bases and J 4 bases, leaving 9 bases between the germline ends. In germline, CDR1 is KGHSY, CDR2 FQNENV. This CDR3 reads CASSQSGGGTEAFF. The CDR3 region has the DNA TGTGCCAGCAGCCAATCGGGAGGGGGCACTGAAGCTTTCTTT.

The J gene is TRBJ1-6, the V gene TRBV30, with D perhaps TRBD1 (5 bases). Per germline, CDR1 GTSNPN and CDR2 SVGIG (reference sequence). The V end was cut by 0 bases, the J end by 11 bases, with 17 bases between. The CDR3 loop spans 15 amino acids. CDR3 in DNA: TGTGCCTGGAGTGTACTCGGGGACGCTAAAACACCCCTCCACTTT. Translated: CAWSVLGDAKTPLHF. The complete variable domain, with remaining parts taken from reference TRBV30 and TRBJ1-6, reads SQTIHQWPATLVQPVGSPLSLECTVEGTSNPNLYWYRQAAGRGLQLLFYSVGIGQISSEVPQNLSASRPQDRQFILSSKKLLLSDSGFYLCAWSVLGDAKTPLHFGNGTRLTVT.

The J gene is TRBJ2-3, the V gene TRBV2; D is perhaps TRBD1 (5 bases). Germline V gene lookup returns CDR1 SNHLY and CDR2 FYNNEI. Trimming took 8 bases from V and 1 from J, leaving 16 bases between them. The length of the CDR3 is 15 residues. The CDR3 loop reads CASSRVGLGTDTQYF. CDR3 bases: TGTGCCAGCTCCCGAGTGGGGCTCGGCACAGATACGCAGTATTTT.

The V call is TRBV5-6, the J call TRBJ1-2; D gene unclear. The V gene lost 0 bases and the J gene lost 2 bases, with 8 bases spanning the gap. There are 14 residues in the CDR3. CDR1 is SGHDT and CDR2 is YYEEEE in the germline V gene. DNA for the CDR3: TGTGCCAGCAGCTTGGACACAAGGAACTATGGCTACACCTTC. Translating it yields CASSLDTRNYGYTF.

This clone has only one observation. The rearrangement uses TRBV7-9 and TRBJ1-4; a possible D gene is TRBD1 (6 bases). V was cut by 4 bases and J by 8 bases, with 14 bases left in between. Germline loops: CDR1 SEHNR, CDR2 FQNEAQ (reference sequence). The length of the CDR3 is 14 residues. The CDR3 sequence: CASSSTGLEEKLFF. CDR3 nucleotides: TGTGCCAGCAGCTCGACAGGATTGGAAGAAAAACTGTTTTTT.

J is TRBJ2-2 and V is TRBV28; 14 nucleotides line up with TRBD2. The V gene's germline CDR1 is MDHEN and CDR2 SYDVKM. The CDR3 contains 17 residues. Losses at the gene ends were 2 bases for V and 7 bases for J; bases not matched to a gene: 6. The CDR3 DNA reads TGTGCCAGCAGTTTACGGACTAGCGGGAGGTCTGGCGGGGAGCTGTTTTTT. This sequence encodes CASSLRTSGRSGGELFF. The complete variable domain, with remaining parts taken from reference TRBV28 and TRBJ2-2, reads DVKVTQSSRYLVKRTGEKVFLECVQDMDHENMFWYRQDPGLGLRLIYFSYDVKMKEKGDIPEGYSVSREKKERFSLILESASTNQTSMYLCASSLRTSGRSGGELFFGEGSRLTVL.